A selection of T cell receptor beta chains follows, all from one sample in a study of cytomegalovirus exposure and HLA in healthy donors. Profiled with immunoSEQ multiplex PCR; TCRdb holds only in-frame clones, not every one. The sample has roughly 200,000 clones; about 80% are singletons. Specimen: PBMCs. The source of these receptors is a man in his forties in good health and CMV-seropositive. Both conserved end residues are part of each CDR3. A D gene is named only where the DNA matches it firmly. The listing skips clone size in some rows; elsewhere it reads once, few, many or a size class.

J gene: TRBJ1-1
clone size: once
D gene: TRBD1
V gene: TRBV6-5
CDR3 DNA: TGTGCCAGCAGAGTGGGGACAGGGTGGAGGACTGAAGCTTTCTTT
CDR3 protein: CASRVGTGWRTEAFF

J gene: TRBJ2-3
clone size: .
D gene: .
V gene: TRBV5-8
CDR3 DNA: TGTGCCAGCAGCCCAGGACAGACCACAGGTACGCAGTATTTT
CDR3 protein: CASSPGQTTGTQYF

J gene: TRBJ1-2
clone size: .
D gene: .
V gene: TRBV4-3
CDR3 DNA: TGCGCCAGCAGCCAAACAGGCAACTATGGCTACACCTTC
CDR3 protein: CASSQTGNYGYTF

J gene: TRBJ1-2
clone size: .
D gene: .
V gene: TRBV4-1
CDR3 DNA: TGCGCCAGCAGATCCTCTAAGCCGCAGGGGCTTGCGGACTATGGCTACACCTTC
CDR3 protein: CASRSSKPQGLADYGYTF

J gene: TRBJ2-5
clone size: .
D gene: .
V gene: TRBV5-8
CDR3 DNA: TGTGCCAGCAGCTTGGGTCAGGGAGGAGAGACCCAGTACTTC
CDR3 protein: CASSLGQGGETQYF

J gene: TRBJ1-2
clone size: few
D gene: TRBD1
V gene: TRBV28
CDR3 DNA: TGTGCCAGCAGCCCCCCCGGGACAGGGAGTCACTATGGCTACACCTTC
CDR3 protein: CASSPPGTGSHYGYTF

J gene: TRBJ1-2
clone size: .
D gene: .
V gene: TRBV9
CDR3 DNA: TGTGCCAGCAGCGTAGGGACAGACTATGGCTACACCTTC
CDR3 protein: CASSVGTDYGYTF

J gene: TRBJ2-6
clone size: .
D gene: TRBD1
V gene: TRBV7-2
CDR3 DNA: TGTGCCAGCAGCTTAGGCGGACAGGGGGACTCTGGGGCCAACGTCCTGACTTTC
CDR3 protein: CASSLGGQGDSGANVLTF

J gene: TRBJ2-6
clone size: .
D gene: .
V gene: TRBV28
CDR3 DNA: TGTGCCAGCCGGCGTGCAGGTGCTGGGGCCAACGTCCTGACTTTC
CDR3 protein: CASRRAGAGANVLTF

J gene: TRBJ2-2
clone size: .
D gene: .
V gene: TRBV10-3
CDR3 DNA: TGTGCCATCAGTAGACAGGAACTGAACACCGGGGAGCTGTTTTTT
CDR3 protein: CAISRQELNTGELFF

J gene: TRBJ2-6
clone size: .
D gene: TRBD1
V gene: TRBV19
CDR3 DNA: TGTGCCAGTAGTCCCTCGACAGGGTCTGGGGCCAACGTCCTGACTTTC
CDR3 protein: CASSPSTGSGANVLTF

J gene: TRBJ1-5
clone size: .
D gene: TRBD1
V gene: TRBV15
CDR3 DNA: TGTGCCACCAGCACCGGGACAGGGGGCAGCAATCAGCCCCAGCATTTT
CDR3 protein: CATSTGTGGSNQPQHF

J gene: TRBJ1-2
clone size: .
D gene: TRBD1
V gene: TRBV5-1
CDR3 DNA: TGCGCCAGCAGCATAATGACAGGGTCTCATGGCTACACCTTC
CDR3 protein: CASSIMTGSHGYTF

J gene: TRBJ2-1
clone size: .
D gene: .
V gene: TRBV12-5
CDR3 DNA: TGTGCTAGTGGTTTGGTACGTGGGGGGGCTAATGAGCAGTTCTTC
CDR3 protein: CASGLVRGGANEQFF

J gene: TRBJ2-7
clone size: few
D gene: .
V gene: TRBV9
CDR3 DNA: TGTGCCAGCAGCGTAGACGGCGGAAGTGGCTACGAGCAGTACTTC
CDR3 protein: CASSVDGGSGYEQYF

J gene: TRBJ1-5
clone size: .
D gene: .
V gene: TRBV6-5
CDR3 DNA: TGTGCCAGCACCCCAACCGGAGGGATCAATCAGCCCCAGCATTTT
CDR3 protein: CASTPTGGINQPQHF

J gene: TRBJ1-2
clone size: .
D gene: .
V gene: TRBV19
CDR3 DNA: TGTGCCAGTAGTATCGCCGGCCAAGGCGGTGGCTACACCTTC
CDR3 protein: CASSIAGQGGGYTF

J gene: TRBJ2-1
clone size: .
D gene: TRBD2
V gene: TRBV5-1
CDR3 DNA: TGCGCCAGCAGCCGCCGGGCGGGCGGGGGGGCCCTACTGGACTCCTACAATGAGCAGTTCTTC
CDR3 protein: CASSRRAGGGALLDSYNEQFF

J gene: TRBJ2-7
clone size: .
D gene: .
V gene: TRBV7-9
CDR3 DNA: TGTGCCAGCAGCTTAGGGGTCCAGGGCCCCTCCTACGAGCAGTACTTC
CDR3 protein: CASSLGVQGPSYEQYF

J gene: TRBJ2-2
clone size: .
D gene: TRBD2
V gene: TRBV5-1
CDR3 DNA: TGCGCCAGCAGCGATATAGCGGGGAACACCGGGGAGCTGTTTTTT
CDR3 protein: CASSDIAGNTGELFF

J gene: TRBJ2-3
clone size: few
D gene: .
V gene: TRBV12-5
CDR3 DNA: TGTGCTAGTGGTCCCGGACAGACCAGCACAGATACGCAGTATTTT
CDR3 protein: CASGPGQTSTDTQYF

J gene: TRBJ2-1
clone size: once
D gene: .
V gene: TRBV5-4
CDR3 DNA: TGTGCCACCGGTTCCTACAATGAGCAGTTCTTC
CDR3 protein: CATGSYNEQFF

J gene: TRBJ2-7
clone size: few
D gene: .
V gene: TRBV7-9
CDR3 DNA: TGTGCCAGCAGCCATGACTACTACGAGCAGTACTTC
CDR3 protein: CASSHDYYEQYF

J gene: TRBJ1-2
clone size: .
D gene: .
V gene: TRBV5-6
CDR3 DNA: TGTGCCAGCAGCCCGGACTCAGCCTATGGCTACACCTTC
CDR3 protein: CASSPDSAYGYTF

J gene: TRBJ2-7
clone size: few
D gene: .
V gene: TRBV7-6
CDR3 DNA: TGTGCCAGCAGCTTATCAGAAACCGCCTACGAGCAGTACTTC
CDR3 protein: CASSLSETAYEQYF

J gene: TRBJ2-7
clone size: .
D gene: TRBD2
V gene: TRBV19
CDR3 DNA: TGTGCCAGTAGTATTCAAGCGGGAGTCCACGAGCAGTACTTC
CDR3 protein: CASSIQAGVHEQYF

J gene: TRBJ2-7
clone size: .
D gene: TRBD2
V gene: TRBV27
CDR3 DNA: TGTGCCAGCAGCCCGACTAGCGGCCCCTTCGCCGAGCAGTACTTC
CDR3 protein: CASSPTSGPFAEQYF

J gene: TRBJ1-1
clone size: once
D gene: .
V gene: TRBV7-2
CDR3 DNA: TGTGCCAGCAGCTTAGTGACAGATTACACTGAAGCTTTCTTT
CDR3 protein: CASSLVTDYTEAFF

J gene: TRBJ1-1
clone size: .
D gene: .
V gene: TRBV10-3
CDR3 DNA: TGTGCCATCAGTGAGGGTGCGGGGGAGGGTTCTGAAGCTTTCTTT
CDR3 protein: CAISEGAGEGSEAFF

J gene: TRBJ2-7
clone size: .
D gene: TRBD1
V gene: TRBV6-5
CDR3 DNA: TGTGCCAGCAGTGGGGGGGGACAGGGGAACGAGCAGTACTTC
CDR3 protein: CASSGGGQGNEQYF

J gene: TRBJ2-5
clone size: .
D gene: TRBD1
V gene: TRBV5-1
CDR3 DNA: TGCGCCAGCAGCAGTGGACAGGCCCAAGAGACCCAGTACTTC
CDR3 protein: CASSSGQAQETQYF

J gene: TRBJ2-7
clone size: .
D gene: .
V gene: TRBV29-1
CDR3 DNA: TGCAGCGTTGTCGGCGGGGAACTAGTAGCCTACGAGCAGTACTTC
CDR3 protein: CSVVGGELVAYEQYF

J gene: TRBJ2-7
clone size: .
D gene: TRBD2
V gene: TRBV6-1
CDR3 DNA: TGTGCCAGCCGTCCCCCTAGCGGGAGGTACGAGCAGTACTTC
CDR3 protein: CASRPPSGRYEQYF

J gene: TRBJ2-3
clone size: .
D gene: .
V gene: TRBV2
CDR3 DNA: TGTGCCAGCAGTGATGGAGGGTTCGCCACAGATACGCAGTATTTT
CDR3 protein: CASSDGGFATDTQYF

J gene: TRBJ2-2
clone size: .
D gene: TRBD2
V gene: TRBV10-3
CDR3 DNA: TGTGCCATCAGGGCGGGAGAGGTAACCGGGGAGCTGTTTTTT
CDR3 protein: CAIRAGEVTGELFF

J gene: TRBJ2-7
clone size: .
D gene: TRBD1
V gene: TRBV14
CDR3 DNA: TGTGCCAGCAGCCAAGAAGCTGGGGACAGGGTTTACGAGCAGTACTTC
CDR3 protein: CASSQEAGDRVYEQYF

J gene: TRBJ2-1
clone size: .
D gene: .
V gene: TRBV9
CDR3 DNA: TGTGCCAGCAGCTCCGTCGAGTTTCCGTTTGAGCAGTTCTTC
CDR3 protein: CASSSVEFPFEQFF

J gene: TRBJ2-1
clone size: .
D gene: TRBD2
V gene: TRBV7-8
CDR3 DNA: TGTGCCAGCAGCAAGGGACTAGCGGTCTACAATGAGCAGTTCTTC
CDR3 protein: CASSKGLAVYNEQFF

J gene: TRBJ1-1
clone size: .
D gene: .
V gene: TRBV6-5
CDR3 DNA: TGTGCCAGCAGGCCCAGGGATCCGAACACTGAAGCTTTCTTT
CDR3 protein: CASRPRDPNTEAFF

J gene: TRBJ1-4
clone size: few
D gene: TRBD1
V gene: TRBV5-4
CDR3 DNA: TGTGCCAGCAGCCCCGGACAGGGACCAACTAATGAAAAACTGTTTTTT
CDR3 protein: CASSPGQGPTNEKLFF

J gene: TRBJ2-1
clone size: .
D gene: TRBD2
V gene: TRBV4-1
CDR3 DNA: TGCGCCAGCAGCCAAGTTAAACTAGCGGGCTCCTGCAATGAGCAGTTCTTC
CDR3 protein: CASSQVKLAGSCNEQFF

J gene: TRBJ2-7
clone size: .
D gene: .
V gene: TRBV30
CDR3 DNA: TGTGCCTGGAGTGTAGGTGTCGGGATGGGTGGCGCCTACGAGCAGTACTTC
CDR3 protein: CAWSVGVGMGGAYEQYF

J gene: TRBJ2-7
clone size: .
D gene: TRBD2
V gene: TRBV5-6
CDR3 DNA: TGTGCCAGCGGCCGACTAGCGGGTCCTCCCTACGAGCAGTACTTC
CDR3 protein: CASGRLAGPPYEQYF

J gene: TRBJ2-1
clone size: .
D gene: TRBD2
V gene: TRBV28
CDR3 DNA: TGTGCCAGCAGTACCCAGGGTAGCGGGAGTTTCTTCGATGAGCAGTTCTTC
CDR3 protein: CASSTQGSGSFFDEQFF

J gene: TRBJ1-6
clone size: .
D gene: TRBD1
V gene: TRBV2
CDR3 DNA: TGTGCCAGCACCGGGACAGCAAATTCACCCCTCCACTTT
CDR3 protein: CASTGTANSPLHF

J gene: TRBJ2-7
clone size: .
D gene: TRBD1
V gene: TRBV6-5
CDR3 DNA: TGTGCCAGCAGTCAAAGACAGGGCCACGAGCAGTACTTC
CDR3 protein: CASSQRQGHEQYF

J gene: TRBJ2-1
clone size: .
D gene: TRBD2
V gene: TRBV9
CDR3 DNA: TGTGCCAGCAGCGTAGAGGGAGGGGCTGGGAATGAGCAGTTCTTC
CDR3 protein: CASSVEGGAGNEQFF

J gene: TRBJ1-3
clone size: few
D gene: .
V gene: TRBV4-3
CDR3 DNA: TGCGCCAGCAGCCAAGAGTCCGGATCGGGTGGAAACACCATATATTTT
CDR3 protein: CASSQESGSGGNTIYF

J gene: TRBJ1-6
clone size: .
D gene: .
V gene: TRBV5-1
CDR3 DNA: TGCGCCAGCAGCTTGGTGGGCCAGGAAAATTCACCCCTCCACTTT
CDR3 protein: CASSLVGQENSPLHF

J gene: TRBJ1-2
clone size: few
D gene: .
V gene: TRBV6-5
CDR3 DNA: TGTGCCAGCAGTTACTCGAAGAGTAGCTATGGCTACACCTTC
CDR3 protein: CASSYSKSSYGYTF

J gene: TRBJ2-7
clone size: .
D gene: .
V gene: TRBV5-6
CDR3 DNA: TGTGCCAGCAGCGCAAAAACAGGGCTGGTCGAGCAGTACTTC
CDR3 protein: CASSAKTGLVEQYF

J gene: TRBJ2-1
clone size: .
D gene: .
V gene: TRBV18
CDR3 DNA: TGTGCCAGCTCACCCCCTACAGGGTACAATGAGCAGTTCTTC
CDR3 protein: CASSPPTGYNEQFF

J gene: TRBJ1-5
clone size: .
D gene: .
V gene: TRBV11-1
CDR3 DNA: TGTGCCAGCAGCTTCGTCGGACCCCAGGGTCAGCCCCAGCATTTT
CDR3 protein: CASSFVGPQGQPQHF